This T cell receptor beta chain is drawn from a study of Ad26.COV2.S vaccination and SARS-CoV-2 variants. The wider study: A COV1001 Ad26.COV2.S trial-arm participant provided the sample. Intramuscular Ad26.COV2.S at 5x10^10 or 1x10^11 viral particles. General study points: Assessments of TCR breadth and depth may have underestimated the total T cell responses.

The assay was immunoSEQ multiplex PCR, and TCRdb's table has in-frame clones only and misses some. The repertoire includes about 450,000 clones, 80% to 90% of them detected once, and 2.5% to 3% sits in the top ten. Treatment noted: some 19 received Ad26.COV2.S at low or high dose, single or two shots; 5 received placebo; per-sample allocation not given. Each sample was drawn 63 days after the first injection (of vaccine or placebo). V lost 4 bases and J lost 4, with 13 bases in between. CDR1 is LNHNV, CDR2 YYDKDF, per germline (reference sequence). There are 14 residues in the CDR3. Turning to this clone: What it recognizes is unknown.

This receptor was obtained from a person between 18 and 65 years old who received the Ad26.COV2.S COVID-19 vaccine or a placebo. The sequencing here drew on peripheral blood, taken in a trial of Ad26.COV2.S vaccine versus placebo. This sequence joins TRBV15 and TRBJ1-2, with a tentative D call TRBD1 (5 bases). CDR3 in amino acids: CATSIREGSYGYTF. CDR3 nucleotides: TGTGCCACCAGCATCAGGGAGGGAAGCTATGGCTACACCTTC.